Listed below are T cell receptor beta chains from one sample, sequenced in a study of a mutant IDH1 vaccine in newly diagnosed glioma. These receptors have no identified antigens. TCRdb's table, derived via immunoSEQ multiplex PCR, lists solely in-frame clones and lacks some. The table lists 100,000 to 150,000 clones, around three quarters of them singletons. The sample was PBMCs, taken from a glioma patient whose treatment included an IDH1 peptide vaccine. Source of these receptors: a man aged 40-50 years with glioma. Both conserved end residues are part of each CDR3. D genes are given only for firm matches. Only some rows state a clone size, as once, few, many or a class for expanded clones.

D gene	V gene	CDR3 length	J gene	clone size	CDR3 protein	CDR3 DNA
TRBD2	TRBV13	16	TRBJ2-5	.	CASSPGTSGGQETQYF	TGTGCCAGCAGCCCCGGGACTAGCGGAGGTCAAGAGACCCAGTACTTC
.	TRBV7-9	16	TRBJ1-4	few	CASSTDRLAAVEKLFF	TGTGCCAGCAGCACCGATAGGCTTGCCGCGGTGGAAAAACTGTTTTTT
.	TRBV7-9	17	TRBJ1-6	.	CASSPPGRSSYNSPLHF	TGTGCCAGCAGCCCTCCTGGACGGAGCTCCTATAATTCACCCCTCCACTTT
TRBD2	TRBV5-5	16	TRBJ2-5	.	CASSSLAGETSTIQYF	TGTGCCAGCAGCTCCCTAGCGGGGGAGACCTCAACAATCCAGTACTTC
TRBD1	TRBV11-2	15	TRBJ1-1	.	CASSLGGQGSTEAFF	TGTGCCAGCAGCTTAGGGGGACAGGGGAGCACTGAAGCTTTCTTT
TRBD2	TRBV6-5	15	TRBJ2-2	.	CASTRHQRESGELFF	TGTGCCAGCACCAGACATCAGCGGGAATCCGGGGAGCTGTTTTTT
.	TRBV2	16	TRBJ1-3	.	CASRDRDNFLGNTIYF	TGTGCCAGCAGGGACCGGGACAACTTTCTAGGAAACACCATATATTTT
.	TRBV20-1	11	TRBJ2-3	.	CSASAQDTQYF	TGCAGTGCTAGTGCGCAAGATACGCAGTATTTT
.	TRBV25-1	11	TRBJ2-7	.	CASSEYYEQYF	TGTGCCAGCAGTGAATACTACGAGCAGTACTTC
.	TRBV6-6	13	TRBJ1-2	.	CASSRYEAYGYTF	TGTGCCAGCAGTCGATACGAGGCCTATGGCTACACCTTC
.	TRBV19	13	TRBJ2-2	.	CASTRANTGELFF	TGTGCCAGTACCAGGGCCAACACCGGGGAGCTGTTTTTT
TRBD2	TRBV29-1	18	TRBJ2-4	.	CSVRGGLGSGSVAGIQYF	TGCAGCGTTAGAGGAGGGCTGGGGAGCGGGAGTGTAGCGGGCATTCAGTACTTC
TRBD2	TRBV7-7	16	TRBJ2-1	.	CASSLSLAGSSNEQFF	TGTGCTAGCAGCTTATCCCTAGCGGGAAGTAGCAATGAGCAGTTCTTC
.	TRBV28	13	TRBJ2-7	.	CASSFPVSYEQYF	TGTGCCAGCAGTTTTCCAGTCTCCTACGAGCAGTACTTC
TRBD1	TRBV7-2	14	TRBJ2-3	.	CASSLTGGTDTQYF	TGTGCCAGCAGCCTGACAGGGGGAACAGATACGCAGTATTTT
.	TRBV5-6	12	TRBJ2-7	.	CASSFSSSEQYF	TGTGCCAGCAGCTTTTCCAGTAGCGAGCAGTACTTC
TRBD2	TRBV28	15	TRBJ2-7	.	CASSRGTSSGYEQYF	TGTGCCAGCAGTCGCGGTACCTCTAGCGGATACGAGCAGTACTTC
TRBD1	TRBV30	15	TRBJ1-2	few	CAWWDRVKANYGYTF	TGTGCCTGGTGGGACAGGGTGAAAGCTAACTATGGCTACACCTTC
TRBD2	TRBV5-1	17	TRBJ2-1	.	CASSLGGTSGGNNEQFF	TGCGCCAGCAGCTTGGGAGGGACTAGCGGGGGAAACAATGAGCAGTTCTTC